The clone carrying this T cell receptor (beta chain) was detected a few times. This CDR3 has 13 residues. V was cut by 4 bases and J by 8 bases, with 17 bases left in between. Per germline, CDR1 DFQATT and CDR2 SNEGSKA (reference sequence). This record comes from a study of identical twins. Using its own MiXCR run on the 5' RACE reads, TCRdb lists one record per CDR3 protein. The sample gives roughly 540,000 distinct CDR3 sequences, about 20% of which show up once; 0.8% to 1% is in the top ten. These data were likewise used in another study, on T cells expressing NK-cell markers.

The chain links TRBV20-1 to TRBJ1-2; D perhaps matches TRBD1 (5 bases). The clonotype comes from a woman aged 18-35 years in good health. Sequenced material: CD4+ T cells sorted from blood. The CDR3 DNA follows: TGCAGTGCTAAAACCGGGCCCCAGGGCGGCTACACCTTC. Its protein is CSAKTGPQGGYTF.